What follows are 16 T cell receptor beta chains derived from one specimen sequenced in a study of beta chain features in type 1 diabetes. The authors reverse transcribed all of the isolated RNA, so sequencing captured expressed TCRB transcripts. TCRdb's table, derived via immunoSEQ multiplex PCR, lists solely in-frame clones and lacks some. The table records about 160,000 clones, roughly 9.1% of them present only once. The sequenced sample consisted of central memory CD4+ T cells from blood. These receptors originate from a woman aged 18 to 35 in good health.

This clone has more than one count but fewer than ten. V is TRBV5-1 and J is TRBJ1-1, with a possible D match to TRBD1 (6 bases). The V gene's germline CDR1 is SGHRS and CDR2 YFSETQ. V gave up 1 base and J gave up 7 bases, with 11 bases separating them. This CDR3 has 13 amino acids. The CDR3 reads CASSLRDMDEAFF. The CDR3 DNA sequence: TGCGCCAGCAGCTTGAGGGACATGGATGAAGCTTTCTTT. The full variable domain, with the rest looked up from reference TRBV5-1 and TRBJ1-1, is KAGVTQTPRYLIKTRGQQVTLSCSPISGHRSVSWYQQTPGQGLQFLFEYFSETQRNKGNFPGRFSGRQFSNSRSEMNVSTLELGDSALYLCASSLRDMDEAFFGQGTRLTVV.

This clone was seen only a few times. This chain links TRBV7-2 with TRBJ1-2; D remains unclear. The V and J ends lost 2 bases and 0 bases respectively, with 4 bases between them. The CDR3 loop spans 13 amino acids. Germline values: CDR1 SGHTA, CDR2 FQGNSA. CDR3 in amino acids: CASSLTTNYGYTF. In DNA, the CDR3 is TGTGCCAGCAGCTTAACAACTAACTATGGCTACACCTTC.

This clone was observed a handful of times. The CDR3 loop is CASSRQGETQYF. For the CDR3, the DNA is TGTGCCAGCAGTCGTCAGGGGGAGACCCAGTACTTC. J is TRBJ2-5 and V is TRBV7-8, with D possibly TRBD1 on 6 matching bases. The germline V gene encodes CDR1 SGHVS and CDR2 FQNEAQ. Trimming stripped 6 bases from V and 5 bases from J, with 10 bases between. This CDR3 is 12 amino acids long.

This clone occurred a few times. V is TRBV14 and J is TRBJ2-5; 7 positions match TRBD1. V lost 4 bases and J lost 4; bases outside the gene matches: 3. Germline V gene data show CDR1 as SGHDN and CDR2 as FVKESK. The length of the CDR3 is 13 residues. The CDR3 DNA sequence: TGTGCCAGCAGCCCACAGGGGTTAGAGACCCAGTACTTC. Translated: CASSPQGLETQYF.

The genes are TRBV7-3 and TRBJ1-1; TRBD1 might be the D (5 bases). Trimming removed 4 bases at V and 1 base at J, with 10 bases between. CDR1 and CDR2 (germline): SGHTA, FQGTGA. This CDR3 spans 14 amino acids. The CDR3 bases are TGTGCCAGCAGCTCTCAGGGTCCGAACACTGAAGCTTTCTTT. Its protein is CASSSQGPNTEAFF.

CDR3 coding DNA: TGTGCCAGCAGCCCTGGGGCAGTGAGAGAAGCTTTCTTT. Protein: CASSPGAVREAFF. The rearrangement joins TRBV11-2 to TRBJ1-1; D is possibly TRBD1 (5 bases). Trimming stripped 5 bases from V and 8 bases from J, with 15 bases between. Germline V lookup: CDR1 SGHAT, CDR2 FQNNGV. The CDR3 runs to 13 residues.

This chain joins TRBV10-3 and TRBJ2-1, with a possible D match to TRBD1 (5 bases). Trimming left V 8 bases short and J 8 bases short, with 13 bases between. The length of the CDR3 is 12 residues. Germline CDR1 ENHRY, CDR2 SYGVKD. The CDR3: CAIGARVHEQFF. CDR3 in DNA: TGTGCCATCGGGGCCAGGGTCCATGAGCAGTTCTTC.

This clone was counted a few times. The chain combines TRBV4-2 with TRBJ1-4; D gene uncertain. CDR1 and CDR2 from the germline V gene are LGHNA and YNFKEQ. The V end lost 0 bases, the J end lost 6 bases, and 11 bases lay between the germline ends. The CDR3 runs 15 residues. The CDR3: CASSQDPNSYEKLFF. The CDR3 region has the DNA TGTGCCAGCAGCCAAGATCCGAACTCATATGAAAAACTGTTTTTT.

The chain is built from TRBV15 and TRBJ2-3; D unclear. Between the trimmed V and J ends, which lost 2 bases and 1 base, there was a span of 16 bases. The germline V gene has CDR1 LNHNV and CDR2 YYDKDF (reference sequence). This CDR3 contains 17 residues. The CDR3 nucleotides are TGTGCCACCAGCAGATCGAGGCTATGGTTGGGCACAGATACGCAGTATTTT. As protein: CATSRSRLWLGTDTQYF.

This clone was detected a few times. The J gene is TRBJ1-5, the V gene TRBV6-6; D not certain. The CDR3 extends over 15 amino acids. CDR1 is MNHNY, CDR2 SVGAGI, per germline (reference sequence). V dropped 6 bases and J dropped 2 bases, with 14 bases sitting between them. For the CDR3, the DNA is TGTGCCAGCAGATCTGCGGGTTTGGGCAATCAGCCCCAGCATTTT. Translating gives CASRSAGLGNQPQHF.

The V and J genes are TRBV25-1 and TRBJ1-1; D not certain. The CDR3 runs to 13 residues. Germline loops: CDR1 MGHDK, CDR2 SYGVNS. V was pared by 1 base and J by 0 bases, with 3 bases between. The CDR3 DNA follows: TGTGCCAGCAGTGAATTAGTGAACACTGAAGCTTTCTTT. Its translation is CASSELVNTEAFF.

This chain joins TRBV30 and TRBJ2-5, with D perhaps matching TRBD2 (6 bases). V was pared by 2 bases and J by 1 base, with 11 bases between. Germline V gives CDR1 GTSNPN, CDR2 SVGIG (reference sequence). There are 14 residues in the CDR3. CDR3 sequence reads: CAWSWEVIQETQYF. The CDR3 DNA reads TGTGCCTGGAGTTGGGAGGTAATCCAAGAGACCCAGTACTTC.

A few counts support this clone. Within the sample, other DNA sequences also encode this same CDR3. This chain uses TRBV5-1 with TRBJ2-7, with a tentative D call TRBD1 (6 bases). This CDR3 spans 14 amino acids. CDR1 and CDR2 from the germline V gene are SGHRS and YFSETQ. V lost 4 bases, J lost 3 bases, and 14 bases lay in between. The CDR3 spells CASSKTTGNYEQYF. CDR3 nucleotides: TGCGCCAGCAGCAAAACTACAGGGAACTACGAGCAGTACTTC.

This clone has more than one count but fewer than ten. The CDR3 here is CASRTGGRNSPLHF. The CDR3 nucleotides read TGTGCCAGCAGAACGGGGGGGAGGAATTCACCCCTCCACTTT. The J gene is TRBJ1-6, the V gene TRBV6-5; tentatively, D is TRBD1 (5 bases). The CDR3 runs 14 residues. Trimming cost V 6 bases and J 7 bases, with 13 bases left between them. The germline gives CDR1 MNHEY, CDR2 SVGAGI.

This clone was counted between two and nine times. This specimen includes other DNA sequences encoding the same CDR3. The V call is TRBV4-3, the J call TRBJ1-5; D is undetermined. There are 13 residues in the CDR3. The V end was cut by 0 bases, the J end by 6 bases, with 6 bases between. Germline assignment: CDR1 LGHNA and CDR2 YSLEER. CDR3 nucleotides: TGCGCCAGCAGCCAAGAAACCGGTCAGCCCCAGCATTTT. As protein: CASSQETGQPQHF.

This chain links TRBV11-2 with TRBJ2-6, with D tentatively TRBD1 (6 bases). Germline V gene lookup returns CDR1 SGHAT and CDR2 FQNNGV. The CDR3 loop spans 15 amino acids. The V end was cut by 4 bases, the J end by 4 bases, with 11 bases between. The CDR3 bases are TGTGCCAGCAGCTCAATTGACAGGGGGGCCAACGTCCTGACTTTC. Encoded protein: CASSSIDRGANVLTF. Full variable domain (outside the CDR3, taken from reference TRBV11-2 and TRBJ2-6): EAGVAQSPRYKIIEKRQSVAFWCNPISGHATLYWYQQILGQGPKLLIQFQNNGVVDDSQLPKDRFSAERLKGVDSTLKIQPAKLEDSAVYLCASSSIDRGANVLTFGAGSRLTVL.